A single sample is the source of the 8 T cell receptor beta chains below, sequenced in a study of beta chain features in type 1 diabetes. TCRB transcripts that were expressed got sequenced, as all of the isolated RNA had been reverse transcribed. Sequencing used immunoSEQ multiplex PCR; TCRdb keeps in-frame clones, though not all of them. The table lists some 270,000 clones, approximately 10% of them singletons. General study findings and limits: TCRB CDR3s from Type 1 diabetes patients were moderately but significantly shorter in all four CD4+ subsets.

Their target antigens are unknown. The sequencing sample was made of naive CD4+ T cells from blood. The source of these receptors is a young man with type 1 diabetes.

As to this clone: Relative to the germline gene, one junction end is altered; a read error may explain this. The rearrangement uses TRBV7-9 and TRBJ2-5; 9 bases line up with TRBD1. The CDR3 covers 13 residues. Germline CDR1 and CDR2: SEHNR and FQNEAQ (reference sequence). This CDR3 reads CATRQGDQETQYF. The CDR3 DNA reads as TGTGCCACCCGACAGGGGGACCAGGAGACCCAGTACTTC. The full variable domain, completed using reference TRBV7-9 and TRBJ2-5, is DTGVSQNPRHKITKRGQNVTFRCDPISEHNRLYWYRQTLGQGPEFLTYFQNEAQLEKSRLLSDRFSAERPKGSFSTLEIQRTEQGDSAMYLCATRQGDQETQYFGPGTRLLVL.

The CDR3 sequence: CASSSTTSGGSDTQYF. The CDR3 DNA reads TGCGCCAGCAGCTCAACGACTAGCGGGGGCTCGGATACGCAGTATTTT. The gene calls are TRBV5-1 and TRBJ2-3, with TRBD2 identical over 12 bases. Per the germline V gene, CDR1 is SGHRS and CDR2 is YFSETQ. CDR3 length: 16 amino acids. V was clipped by 3 bases and J by 6 bases; unmatched bases: 8.

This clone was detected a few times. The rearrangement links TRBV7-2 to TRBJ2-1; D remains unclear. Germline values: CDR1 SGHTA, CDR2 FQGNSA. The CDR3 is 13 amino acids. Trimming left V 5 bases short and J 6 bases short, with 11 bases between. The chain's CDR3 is CASSARHVNEQFF. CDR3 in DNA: TGTGCCAGCAGCGCCCGACATGTCAATGAGCAGTTCTTC.

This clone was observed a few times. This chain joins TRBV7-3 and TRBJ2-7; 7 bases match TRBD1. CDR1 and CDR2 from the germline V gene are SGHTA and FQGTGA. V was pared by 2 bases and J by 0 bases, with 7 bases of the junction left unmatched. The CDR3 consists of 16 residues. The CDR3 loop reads CASSLLGTANSYEQYF. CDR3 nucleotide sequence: TGTGCCAGCAGCTTACTAGGGACAGCTAACTCCTACGAGCAGTACTTC.

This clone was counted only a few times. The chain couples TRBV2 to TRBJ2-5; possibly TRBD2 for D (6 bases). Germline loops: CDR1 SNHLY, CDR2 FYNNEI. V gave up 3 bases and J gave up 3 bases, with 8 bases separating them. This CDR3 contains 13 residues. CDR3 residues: CASSEWREETQYF. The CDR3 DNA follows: TGTGCCAGCAGTGAGTGGAGGGAAGAGACCCAGTACTTC. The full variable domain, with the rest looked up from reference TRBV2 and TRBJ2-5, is EPEVTQTPSHQVTQMGQEVILRCVPISNHLYFYWYRQILGQKVEFLVSFYNNEISEKSEIFDDQFSVERPDGSNFTLKIRSTKLEDSAMYFCASSEWREETQYFGPGTRLLVL.

In DNA, the CDR3 is TGTGCCAGCAGAGCAACCTCCGGTCAGCCCCAGCATTTT. It yields the protein CASRATSGQPQHF. The rearrangement uses TRBV6-5 and TRBJ1-5; D call uncertain. The germline CDR1 and CDR2 sequences are MNHEY and SVGAGI. The V end was cut by 6 bases, the J end by 6 bases, with 12 bases between. This CDR3 spans 13 amino acids.

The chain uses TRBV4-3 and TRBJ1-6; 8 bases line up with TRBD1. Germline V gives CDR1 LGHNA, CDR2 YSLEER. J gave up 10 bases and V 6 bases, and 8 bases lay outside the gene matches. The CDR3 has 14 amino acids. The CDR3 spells CASRRGTGRSPLHF. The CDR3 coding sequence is TGCGCCAGCAGAAGAGGGACAGGACGATCACCCCTCCACTTT.

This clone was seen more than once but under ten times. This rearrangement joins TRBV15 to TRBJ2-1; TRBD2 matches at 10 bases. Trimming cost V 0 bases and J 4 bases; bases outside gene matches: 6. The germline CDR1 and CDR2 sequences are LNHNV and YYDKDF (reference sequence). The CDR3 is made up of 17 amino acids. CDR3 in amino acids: CATSRELGLAFYNEQFF. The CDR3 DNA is TGTGCCACCAGCAGAGAGTTGGGACTAGCGTTTTACAATGAGCAGTTCTTC.